The 12 T cell receptor beta chains listed next were all sequenced from one sample in a study of technical replicates of blood from several donors. Profiling relied on immunoSEQ multiplex PCR, and the TCRdb table lists in-frame clones only, not all of them. The sample carries some 48,000 clones, more than 95% recorded once. The sequencing sample was made of T cells isolated from PBMCs. The receptors stem from a human donor in good health.

This chain uses TRBV5-1 with TRBJ1-1, with D possibly being TRBD1 (5 bases). Germline assignment: CDR1 SGHRS and CDR2 YFSETQ. The V end lost 0 bases, the J end lost 1 base, and 7 bases lay between the germline ends. CDR3 length: 14 amino acids. The CDR3 DNA is TGCGCCAGCAGCTTGGGACAGTCGAACACTGAAGCTTTCTTT. Its protein is CASSLGQSNTEAFF.

The chain combines TRBV10-3 with TRBJ1-2, with D unresolved. The V gene's germline CDR1 is ENHRY and CDR2 SYGVKD. The CDR3 length is 14 residues. Trimming removed 7 bases at V and 8 bases at J, with 20 bases between. The CDR3 is CAITPRLAAEGYTF. DNA for the CDR3: TGTGCCATCACTCCCCGCCTCGCGGCGGAAGGCTACACCTTC.

This clone occurred once. The V gene is TRBV27, the J gene TRBJ2-7, with TRBD1 as a possible D gene (6 bases). The V and J ends lost 3 bases and 7 bases respectively, with 13 bases between them. Germline V gene lookup returns CDR1 MNHEY and CDR2 SMNVEV (reference sequence). CDR3 length equals 13 residues. CDR3 sequence (DNA): TGTGCCAGCAGTTTTACAGGGATAGAGGAGCAGTACTTC. Translating it yields CASSFTGIEEQYF.

The rearrangement uses TRBV2 and TRBJ2-5; D remains ambiguous. V dropped 6 bases and J dropped 1 base, with 12 bases sitting between them. There are 14 residues in the CDR3. CDR1 SNHLY and CDR2 FYNNEI come from the germline V gene. The CDR3 loop reads CASRNRASQETQYF. The CDR3 DNA is TGTGCCAGCAGGAACCGCGCAAGCCAAGAGACCCAGTACTTC.

In this sample, this clone turned up once. This chain uses TRBV27 with TRBJ2-7; 11 positions agree with TRBD1. Germline V gene data show CDR1 as MNHEY and CDR2 as SMNVEV (reference sequence). This CDR3 comprises 15 residues. The junction had 6 bases not matched to a gene; V was cut back by 5 bases and J by 3 bases. The CDR3: CASSPRTGGHYEQYF. The CDR3 nucleotides read TGTGCCAGCAGTCCCCGGACAGGGGGCCACTACGAGCAGTACTTC.

The CDR3 coding sequence is TGTGCCAGCTCCCCTCCGCGTGGTTTTGATACGCAGTATTTT. Protein product: CASSPPRGFDTQYF. The J gene is TRBJ2-3, the V gene TRBV9; D is ambiguous. The CDR3 contains 14 residues. Germline loops: CDR1 SGDLS, CDR2 YYNGEE. The ends were cut back, 7 bases at V and 6 bases at J, with 18 bases in the middle.

The chain recombines TRBV19 with TRBJ2-3, with a tentative D call TRBD2 (5 bases). Germline V gene sequence: CDR1 LNHDA, CDR2 SQIVND (reference sequence). The length of the CDR3 is 13 residues. Trimming took 7 bases from V and 4 from J, leaving 12 bases between them. CDR3 sequence (DNA): TGTGCCAGTACCAGTCGGGGATCAGATACGCAGTATTTT. Its translation is CASTSRGSDTQYF.

The rearrangement links TRBV2 to TRBJ2-5; 13 nucleotides align to TRBD2. The junction had 3 bases not matched to a gene; V was cut back by 6 bases and J by 2 bases. Germline CDR1 is SNHLY and CDR2 is FYNNEI. CDR3 size: 15 residues. The CDR3, as DNA: TGTGCCAGCAGAGGACTAGCGGGAGTGCAAGAGACCCAGTACTTC. It is translated as CASRGLAGVQETQYF. The whole variable domain, filled in from reference TRBV2 and TRBJ2-5, reads EPEVTQTPSHQVTQMGQEVILRCVPISNHLYFYWYRQILGQKVEFLVSFYNNEISEKSEIFDDQFSVERPDGSNFTLKIRSTKLEDSAMYFCASRGLAGVQETQYFGPGTRLLVL.

The chain combines TRBV6-6 with TRBJ1-1; 7 positions agree with TRBD1. The CDR3 is 16 amino acids. J gave up 3 bases and V 6 bases, and 13 bases lay outside the gene matches. The germline gives CDR1 MNHNY, CDR2 SVGAGI (reference sequence). Here the CDR3 DNA reads TGTGCCAGCAGCGAGGATCTACAGGGGTTGGACACTGAAGCTTTCTTT. The encoded protein is CASSEDLQGLDTEAFF.

The chain links TRBV7-3 to TRBJ2-7; 7 bases are shared with TRBD1. In germline, CDR1 is SGHTA, CDR2 FQGTGA. The CDR3 loop spans 15 amino acids. Germline trimming cut 5 bases from V and 4 bases from J; bases unmatched to any gene: 11. CDR3 sequence reads: CASSPSGQIQYEQYF. CDR3 sequence (DNA): TGTGCCAGCAGCCCCTCGGGACAGATACAATACGAGCAGTACTTC.

The chain has TRBV10-3 and TRBJ1-5, with 7 bases that match TRBD1. The CDR3 runs to 14 residues. Germline V gene lookup returns CDR1 ENHRY and CDR2 SYGVKD. V gave up 2 bases and J gave up 7 bases; unmatched junction bases: 5. In DNA form, the CDR3 reads TGTGCCATCAGTGAGGGAGGGGGCGGGCAGCCCCAGCATTTT. Protein: CAISEGGGGQPQHF.

As to this clone: One junction end does not reproduce the germline sequence, and a read error may be involved. The chain has TRBV2 and TRBJ1-2; D call uncertain. Germline V gives CDR1 SNHLY, CDR2 FYNNEI. This CDR3 region has 8 residues. The CDR3 protein is CAIPGSTF. The CDR3 nucleotides are TGTGCCATCCCAGGCTCCACCTTC.